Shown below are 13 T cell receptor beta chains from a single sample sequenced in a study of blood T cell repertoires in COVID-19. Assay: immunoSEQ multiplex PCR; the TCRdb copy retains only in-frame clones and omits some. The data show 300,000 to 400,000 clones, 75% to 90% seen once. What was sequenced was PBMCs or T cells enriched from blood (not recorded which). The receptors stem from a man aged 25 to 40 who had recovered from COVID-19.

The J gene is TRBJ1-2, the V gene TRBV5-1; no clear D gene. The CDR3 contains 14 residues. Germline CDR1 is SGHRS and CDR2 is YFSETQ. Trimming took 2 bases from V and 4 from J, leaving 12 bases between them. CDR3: CASSFRGVVYGYTF. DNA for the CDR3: TGCGCCAGCAGCTTCCGGGGTGTAGTCTATGGCTACACCTTC.

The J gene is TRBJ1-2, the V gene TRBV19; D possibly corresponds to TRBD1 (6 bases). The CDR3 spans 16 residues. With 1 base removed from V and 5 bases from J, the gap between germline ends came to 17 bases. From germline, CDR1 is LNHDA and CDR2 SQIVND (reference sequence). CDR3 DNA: TGTGCCAGTAGTATAGTCTTTTCGCGGACAGCATATGGCTACACCTTC. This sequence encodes CASSIVFSRTAYGYTF.

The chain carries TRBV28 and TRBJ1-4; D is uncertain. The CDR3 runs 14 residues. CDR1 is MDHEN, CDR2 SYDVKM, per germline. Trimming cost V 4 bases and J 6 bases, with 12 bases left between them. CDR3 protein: CASSSQDIYEKLFF. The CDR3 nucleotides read TGTGCCAGCAGTTCCCAAGACATTTATGAAAAACTGTTTTTT.

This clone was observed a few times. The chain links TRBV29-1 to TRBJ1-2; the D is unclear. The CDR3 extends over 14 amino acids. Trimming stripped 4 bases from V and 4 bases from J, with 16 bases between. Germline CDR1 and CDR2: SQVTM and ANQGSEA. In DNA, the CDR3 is TGCAGCGTTGCTCTTAGCTCCGGGTTCTATGGCTACACCTTC. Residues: CSVALSSGFYGYTF.

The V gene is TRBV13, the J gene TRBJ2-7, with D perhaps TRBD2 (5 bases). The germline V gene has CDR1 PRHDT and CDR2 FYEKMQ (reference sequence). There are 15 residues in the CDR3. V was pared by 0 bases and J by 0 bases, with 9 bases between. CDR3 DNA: TGTGCCAGCAGCTTAGGACTAGGCAGCTCCTACGAGCAGTACTTC. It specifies CASSLGLGSSYEQYF.

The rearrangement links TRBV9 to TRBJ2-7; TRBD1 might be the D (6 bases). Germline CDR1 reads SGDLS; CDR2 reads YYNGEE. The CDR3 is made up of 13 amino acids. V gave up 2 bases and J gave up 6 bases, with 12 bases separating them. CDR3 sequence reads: CASSVSGVGEQYF. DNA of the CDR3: TGTGCCAGCAGCGTTTCAGGGGTGGGCGAGCAGTACTTC.

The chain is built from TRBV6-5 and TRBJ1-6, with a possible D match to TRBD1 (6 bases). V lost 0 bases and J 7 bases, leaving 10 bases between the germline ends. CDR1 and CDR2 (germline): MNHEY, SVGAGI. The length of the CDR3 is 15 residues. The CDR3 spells CASSYSGAQNSPLHF. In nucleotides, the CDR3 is TGTGCCAGCAGTTACTCGGGGGCCCAGAATTCACCCCTCCACTTT.

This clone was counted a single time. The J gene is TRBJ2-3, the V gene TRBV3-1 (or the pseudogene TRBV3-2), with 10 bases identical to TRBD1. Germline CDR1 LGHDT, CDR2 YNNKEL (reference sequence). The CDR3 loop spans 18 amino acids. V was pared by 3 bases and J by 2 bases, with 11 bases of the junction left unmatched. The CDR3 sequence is CASSHLLRDRGNTDTQYF. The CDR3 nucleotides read TGTGCCAGCAGCCACCTCCTCCGGGACAGGGGCAACACAGATACGCAGTATTTT.

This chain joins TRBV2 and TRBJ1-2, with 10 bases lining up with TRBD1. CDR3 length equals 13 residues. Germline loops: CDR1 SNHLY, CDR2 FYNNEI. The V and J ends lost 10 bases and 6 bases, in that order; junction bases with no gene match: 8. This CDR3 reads CAIKSGQGNGYTF. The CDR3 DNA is TGTGCCATCAAATCGGGACAGGGGAATGGCTACACCTTC. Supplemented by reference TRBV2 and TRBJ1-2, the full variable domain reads EPEVTQTPSHQVTQMGQEVILRCVPISNHLYFYWYRQILGQKVEFLVSFYNNEISEKSEIFDDQFSVERPDGSNFTLKIRSTKLEDSAMYFCAIKSGQGNGYTFGSGTRLTVV.

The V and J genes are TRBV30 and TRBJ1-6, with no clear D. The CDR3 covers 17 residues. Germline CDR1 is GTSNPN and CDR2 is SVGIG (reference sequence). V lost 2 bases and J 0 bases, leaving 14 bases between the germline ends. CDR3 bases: TGTGCCTGGAGTCAACTATCGGGGAGCTCCTATAATTCACCCCTCCACTTT. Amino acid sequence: CAWSQLSGSSYNSPLHF.

The CDR3 region has the DNA TGTGCCAGCGGGACAGGGGGGTACGAGCAGTACTTC. It encodes CASGTGGYEQYF. The chain carries TRBV28 and TRBJ2-7; 11 positions agree with TRBD1. The CDR3 contains 12 residues. J was trimmed by 4 bases and V by 8 bases; bases with no gene match: 1. Germline V gene lookup returns CDR1 MDHEN and CDR2 SYDVKM.

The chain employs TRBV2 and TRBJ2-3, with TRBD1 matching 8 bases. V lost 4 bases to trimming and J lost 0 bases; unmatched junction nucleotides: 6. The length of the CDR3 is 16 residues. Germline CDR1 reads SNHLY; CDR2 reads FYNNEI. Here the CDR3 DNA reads TGTGCCAGCAGTGTCCTCCGGGACAGGAGCACAGATACGCAGTATTTT. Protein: CASSVLRDRSTDTQYF.

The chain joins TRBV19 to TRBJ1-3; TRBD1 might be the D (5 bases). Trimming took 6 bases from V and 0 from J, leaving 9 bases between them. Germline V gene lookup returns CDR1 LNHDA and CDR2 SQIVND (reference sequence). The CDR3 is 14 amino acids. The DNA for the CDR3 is TGTGCCAGTAGGGGAGGGACCTCTGGAAACACCATATATTTT. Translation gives CASRGGTSGNTIYF.